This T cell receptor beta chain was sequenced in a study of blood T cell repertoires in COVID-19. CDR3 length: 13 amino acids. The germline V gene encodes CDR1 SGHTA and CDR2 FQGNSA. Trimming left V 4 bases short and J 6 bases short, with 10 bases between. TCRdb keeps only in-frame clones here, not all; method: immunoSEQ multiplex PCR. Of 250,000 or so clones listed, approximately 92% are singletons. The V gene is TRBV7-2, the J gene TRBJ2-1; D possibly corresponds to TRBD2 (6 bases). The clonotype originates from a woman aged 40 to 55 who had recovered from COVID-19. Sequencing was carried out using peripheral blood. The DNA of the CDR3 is TGTGCCAGCAGCTCGGGGGTGATCAATGAGCAGTTCTTC. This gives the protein CASSSGVINEQFF.